This TCR beta chain originates from a study of OX40 agonist ivuxolimab in advanced cancers. Study-level information: Therapy given before enrollment (anti-PD-1, anti-PD-L1 or anti-CTLA-4) was allowed, and approximately 40% had some. Partial responses were achieved by three patients: one hepatocellular carcinoma, two cutaneous melanoma.

V shed 3 bases and J shed 13 bases, with 36 bases lying between them. Germline V CDR1 and CDR2: MDHEN, SYDVKM. CDR3 length equals 19 residues. The protocol was immunoSEQ multiplex PCR, while the TCRdb copy is restricted to in-frame clones and leaves out a portion. Counted here are fewer than 85,000 clones, about four fifths occurring once; the ten biggest clones make up around 6.7%. The source of this sequence is an adult with an advanced solid tumor such as melanoma, head and neck, liver or kidney cancer. The sample consisted of CD4+ or CD8+ T cells sorted from blood, taken in a trial of the OX40 agonist ivuxolimab. This rearrangement joins TRBV28 to TRBJ1-2; no reliable D call. The CDR3 here is CASSFTSRDHRSMATGSTF. Written as DNA, the CDR3 is TGTGCCAGCAGTTTCACATCTCGGGATCACCGGTCTATGGCTACGGGTTCCACCTTC.